This T cell receptor (beta chain) was retrieved from a study of memory CD4+ T cells and cytomegalovirus serostatus. From germline, CDR1 is SGHTA and CDR2 FQGNSA. Trimming pared 6 bases from V and 0 bases from J, leaving 20 bases between. The CDR3 consists of 17 residues. Clones were read by immunoSEQ multiplex PCR, and TCRdb kept only the in-frame ones, dropping some. The sample holds approximately 74,000 clones; about 70% are singletons and the top ten take roughly 4.7%. The sort gate was single viable CD3+CD4+CD8-CD45RO+ cells for memory CD4+ T cells. This clonotype was obtained from an adult in good health and CMV-seropositive. The chain carries TRBV7-2 and TRBJ1-2; D possibly corresponds to TRBD1 (5 bases). Sequencing was done on a sample of memory CD4+ T cells from blood. This CDR3 is CASRGGGANFANYGYTF. CDR3 nucleotide sequence: TGTGCCAGCAGGGGGGGAGGGGCCAACTTTGCTAACTATGGCTACACCTTC.